Listed below are T cell receptor beta chains from one sample, sequenced in a study of T cell responses to AZD1222 COVID-19 vaccine. The assay was immunoSEQ multiplex PCR, and TCRdb's table has in-frame clones only and misses some. The sample includes approximately 150,000 clones, 70% to 90% of them seen just once. The sequenced sample was peripheral blood, obtained on day 0 of AZD1222 vaccination. The receptors were sampled from an adult in good health. Both conserved end residues are part of each CDR3.

v_gene	j_gene	CDR3aa
TRBV6-2/TRBV6-3	TRBJ2-7	CASSWARGGEQYF
TRBV28	TRBJ2-7	CASSLAGQGGTYEQYF
TRBV28	TRBJ2-7	CASSFLFGTSGSSYEQYF
TRBV30	TRBJ2-7	CAWTYGGSSYEQYF
TRBV6-2/TRBV6-3	TRBJ1-2	CASSPRQFLNGYTF
TRBV27	TRBJ2-1	CASSLITGVLDEQFF
TRBV6-5	TRBJ1-4	CASSLGQGREKLFF
TRBV6-2/TRBV6-3	TRBJ1-1	CASTPGTGGRADTEAFF
TRBV6-5	TRBJ2-3	CASRGRTGLTDTQYF
TRBV27	TRBJ2-6	CASSPFVASGANVLTF
TRBV19	TRBJ2-1	CASRLLGAGGKNEQFF
TRBV7-9	TRBJ1-1	CASSLRGAEAFF
TRBV5-5	TRBJ1-1	CASRPSDGNTEAFF
TRBV23-1	TRBJ1-3	CASSQSGGTGSSGNTIYF
TRBV28	TRBJ2-7	CASSTTNRGYEQYF
TRBV5-4	TRBJ2-7	CASSSGTAVRGEQYF
TRBV12-3/TRBV12-4	TRBJ2-5	CASSRGGETQYF
TRBV6-1	TRBJ1-1	CASSEGKSGRPAFF
TRBV14	TRBJ2-1	CASSQAGVAYNEQFF
TRBV5-6	TRBJ1-6	CASSLDNSPLHF
TRBV5-5	TRBJ2-2	CASSLDSFSGIWGGELFF
TRBV28	TRBJ2-5	CASSLRWETQYF
TRBV9	TRBJ2-7	CASSVRDQGMYEQYF
TRBV7-9	TRBJ1-2	CASRLLSTGVNYGYTF
TRBV7-9	TRBJ1-2	CASSLSGAQKNYGYTF
TRBV7-3	TRBJ2-1	CASSREGAGVRDEQFF
TRBV7-2	TRBJ2-7	CASSLAGVRYEQYF
TRBV6-2/TRBV6-3	TRBJ1-1	CASSLPRGTEAFF
TRBV7-2	TRBJ2-1	CASSLSVGTSGYNEQFF
TRBV27	TRBJ2-7	CATSVAGGYEQYF
TRBV2	TRBJ2-2	CASRQGRNGELFF
TRBV3-1/TRBV3-2	TRBJ2-2	CASSPTPPGPLTGNTGELFF
TRBV4-1	TRBJ2-7	CASSRGLAGEGEQYF
TRBV24-1	TRBJ2-1	CATSELRGGPEGEQFF
TRBV28	TRBJ1-2	CASSSTMRGDGYTF
TRBV28	TRBJ1-2	CASSLYRRGYTF
TRBV6-5	TRBJ2-1	CASIFDNNNEQFF
TRBV7-8	TRBJ2-3	CASSLEAGGPTDTQYF
TRBV6-5	TRBJ1-5	CASSTYPTQPQHF
TRBV7-9	TRBJ1-1	CASSELMNTEAFF
TRBV7-3	TRBJ1-1	CASSQGQGAGAFF
TRBV12-5	TRBJ2-7	CASGLVRSQTYEQYF
TRBV5-6	TRBJ1-5	CASSLAETGGSQPQHF
TRBV5-1	TRBJ1-1	CASSPQGMNTEAFF